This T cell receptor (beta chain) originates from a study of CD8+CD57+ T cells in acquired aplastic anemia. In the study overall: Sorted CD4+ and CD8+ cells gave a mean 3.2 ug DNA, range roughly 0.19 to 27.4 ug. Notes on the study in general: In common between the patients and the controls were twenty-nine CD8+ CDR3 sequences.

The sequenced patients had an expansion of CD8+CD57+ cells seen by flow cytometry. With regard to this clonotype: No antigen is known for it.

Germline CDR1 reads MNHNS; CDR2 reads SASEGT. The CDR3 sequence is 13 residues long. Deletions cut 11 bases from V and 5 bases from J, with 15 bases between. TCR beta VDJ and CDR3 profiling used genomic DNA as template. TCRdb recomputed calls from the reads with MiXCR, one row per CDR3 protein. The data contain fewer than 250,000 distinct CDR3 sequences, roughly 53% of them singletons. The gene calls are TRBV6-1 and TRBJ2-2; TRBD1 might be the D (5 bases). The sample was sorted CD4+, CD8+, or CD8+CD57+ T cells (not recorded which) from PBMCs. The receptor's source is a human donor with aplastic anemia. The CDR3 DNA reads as TGTGCCGACAGTGAGGATGCGACCGGGGAGCTGTTTTTT. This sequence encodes CADSEDATGELFF.